The 20 T cell receptor beta chains presented below share a single source sample, sequenced in a study of OX40 agonist ivuxolimab in advanced cancers. TCRdb's table, derived via immunoSEQ multiplex PCR, lists solely in-frame clones and lacks some. Among fewer than 70,000 clones, around 90% were seen once, and the ten largest hold about 4%. The sample consisted of CD4+ or CD8+ T cells sorted from blood, taken in a trial of the OX40 agonist ivuxolimab. These receptors came from an adult with an advanced solid tumor such as melanoma, head and neck, liver or kidney cancer.

The chain is built from TRBV12-5 and TRBJ1-1; tentatively, D is TRBD1 (6 bases). The germline V gene has CDR1 LGHNT and CDR2 FRNRAP. This CDR3 has 15 amino acids. Between the trimmed V and J ends, which lost 3 bases and 7 bases, there was a span of 18 bases. The chain's CDR3 is CASGFQGRDLDEAFF. CDR3 nucleotide sequence: TGTGCTAGTGGTTTTCAGGGGAGGGATCTGGATGAAGCTTTCTTT.

CDR3 coding DNA: TGTGCCAGCAGCGTCACAGGGGGTAGAGAGCAGTTCTTC. Its protein is CASSVTGGREQFF. The chain recombines TRBV27 with TRBJ2-1, with 8 bases lining up with TRBD1. This CDR3 has 13 residues. V lost 6 bases and J lost 10; bases outside the gene matches: 8. The germline V gene encodes CDR1 MNHEY and CDR2 SMNVEV (reference sequence).

The CDR3 DNA sequence: TGCGCCAGTGCAAGCGAGCCAGGGGAGGAAAAACTGTTTTTT. Translated: CASASEPGEEKLFF. The V and J genes are TRBV23-1 and TRBJ1-4; a possible D gene is TRBD1 (6 bases). TRBV23-1 is flagged as an ORF with uncertain function. The CDR3 extends over 14 amino acids. Between the trimmed V and J ends, which lost 9 bases and 8 bases, there was a span of 19 bases.

Only one count was recorded for this clone. The chain links TRBV2 to TRBJ2-3; TRBD1 matches 10 bases. Germline CDR1 is SNHLY and CDR2 is FYNNEI. This CDR3 has 17 residues. The trim removed 5 bases at V and 5 bases at J, leaving 13 bases unmatched. The CDR3 here is CASSLTRDRGLLDTQYF. CDR3 bases: TGTGCCAGCAGTCTTACCCGGGACAGGGGACTATTAGATACGCAGTATTTT.

This chain joins TRBV4-1 and TRBJ1-2; TRBD1 is a possible D gene (5 bases). CDR3 size: 12 residues. Germline V gene data show CDR1 as MGHRA and CDR2 as YSYEKL. V lost 4 bases, J lost 7 bases, and 10 bases lay in between. The CDR3 nucleotides read TGCGCCAGCAGCCCGGGGACTTCTGGCTACACCTTC. Its protein product is CASSPGTSGYTF.

The genes are TRBV28 and TRBJ1-2; the D gene is possibly TRBD1 (5 bases). Germline V gene sequence: CDR1 MDHEN, CDR2 SYDVKM. Trimming left V 8 bases short and J 1 base short, with 23 bases between. The CDR3 contains 17 residues. DNA of the CDR3: TGTGCCAGCGTATCTTATTCCCGGGACGGCCTTAACTATGGCTACACCTTC. The encoded protein is CASVSYSRDGLNYGYTF.

The rearrangement joins TRBV6-1 to TRBJ1-1; 8 bases map to TRBD1. The V segment lost 6 bases and the J segment 5 bases; nucleotides outside the gene matches: 11. Per germline, CDR1 MNHNS and CDR2 SASEGT. The CDR3 runs 15 residues. The chain's CDR3 is CASSDRGKLRTEAFF. The CDR3 DNA follows: TGTGCCAGCAGCGACAGGGGAAAGTTAAGGACTGAAGCTTTCTTT.

The chain's CDR3 is CASSPGDSPLHF. As DNA, the CDR3 is TGCGCCAGCTCCCCTGGGGATTCACCCCTCCACTTT. This sequence joins TRBV10-2 and TRBJ1-6; D remains unclear. V gave up 8 bases and J gave up 8 bases, with 10 bases separating them. The CDR3 runs 12 residues. Per the germline V gene, CDR1 is WSHSY and CDR2 is SAAADI.

This chain uses TRBV5-6 with TRBJ1-1; weak D call: TRBD1 (6 bases). V lost 4 bases, J lost 0 bases, and 13 bases lay in between. This CDR3 has 15 residues. The germline gives CDR1 SGHDT, CDR2 YYEEEE. The CDR3: CASSPWTDLNTEAFF. CDR3 sequence (DNA): TGTGCCAGCAGCCCCTGGACAGACTTGAACACTGAAGCTTTCTTT.

V and J are TRBV19 and TRBJ1-1; D is ambiguous. Germline V CDR1 and CDR2: LNHDA, SQIVND (reference sequence). With 3 bases removed from V and 4 bases from J, the gap between germline ends came to 15 bases. CDR3 length: 15 residues. CDR3 residues: CASSILRVTTTEAFF. As DNA, the CDR3 is TGTGCCAGTAGTATCTTGAGGGTAACGACCACTGAAGCTTTCTTT.

This chain connects TRBV21-1 to TRBJ2-3; the table's D call of TRBD1 was not tested on the DNA. TRBV21-1 is given as a pseudogene. This CDR3 contains 12 residues. CDR3 region: CAATVMQDTQYF. The CDR3 DNA follows: TGTGCCGCTACAGTCATGCAAGATACGCAGTATTTT.

This clone came up once. J is TRBJ2-1 and V is TRBV10-2, with a possible D match to TRBD1 (5 bases). The V end was cut by 5 bases, the J end by 10 bases, with 21 bases between. CDR1 is WSHSY and CDR2 is SAAADI in the germline V gene. CDR3 size: 15 residues. CDR3 coding DNA: TGCGCCAGCAGTAAGTTAGCATCAGGGCCAGTCGAGCAGTTCTTC. Its protein is CASSKLASGPVEQFF.

The rearrangement joins TRBV29-1 to TRBJ2-7; D gene uncertain. CDR1 is SQVTM, CDR2 ANQGSEA, per germline. Trimming removed 7 bases from V and 0 bases from J, with 10 bases in between. The CDR3 contains 12 residues. DNA for the CDR3: TGCAGCGGAGGCATCAGCTCCTACGAGCAGTACTTC. This codes for CSGGISSYEQYF.

This clone was recorded only once. The CDR3 region has the DNA TGTGCCAGCAATGACCCAGGGATTAGCTCCTACGAGCAGTACGTC. Its translation is CASNDPGISSYEQYV. The rearrangement uses TRBV2 and TRBJ2-7; D might be TRBD1 (5 bases). Germline V CDR1 and CDR2: SNHLY, FYNNEI. The CDR3 is made up of 15 amino acids. V lost 7 bases to trimming and J lost 0 bases, with 16 bases between them.

This clone was detected only once. J is TRBJ1-1 and V is TRBV7-3; D possibly corresponds to TRBD1 (5 bases). The V gene lost 8 bases and the J gene lost 4 bases, with 14 bases spanning the gap. This CDR3 is built from 13 residues. The germline CDR1 and CDR2 sequences are SGHTA and FQGTGA. CDR3 amino acids: CASGWGTGTEAFF. Written as DNA, the CDR3 is TGTGCCAGCGGTTGGGGGACGGGCACTGAAGCTTTCTTT.

The V and J genes are TRBV9 and TRBJ2-1, with 9 bases lining up with TRBD1. Per the germline V gene, CDR1 is SGDLS and CDR2 is YYNGEE. This CDR3 has 15 residues. Losses at the gene ends were 3 bases for V and 9 bases for J; bases not matched to a gene: 10. The CDR3 DNA reads TGTGCCAGCAGCGACAACCGGGACAGGGTTTTTGAGCAGTTCTTC. This codes for CASSDNRDRVFEQFF.

The V gene is TRBV27, the J gene TRBJ2-7; D is undetermined. This CDR3 region has 13 residues. Germline V gene data show CDR1 as MNHEY and CDR2 as SMNVEV (reference sequence). Trimming left V 2 bases short and J 2 bases short, with 7 bases between. As DNA, the CDR3 is TGTGCCAGCAGTTTAGCCCCCACCTACGAGCAGTACTTC. Encoded protein: CASSLAPTYEQYF.

V is TRBV9 and J is TRBJ2-2; D is unresolved. The germline V gene has CDR1 SGDLS and CDR2 YYNGEE. This CDR3 is built from 13 residues. V lost 4 bases to trimming and J lost 7 bases, with 11 bases between them. Here the CDR3 reads CASSHMDGGELFF. CDR3 DNA: TGTGCCAGCAGCCACATGGATGGCGGGGAGCTGTTTTTT.

V gene TRBV4-3 combines with J gene TRBJ2-1; D uncertain. The length of the CDR3 is 16 residues. V was trimmed by 0 bases and J by 0 bases, leaving 9 bases between them. From germline, CDR1 is LGHNA and CDR2 YSLEER. The CDR3 nucleotides read TGCGCCAGCAGCCAAGATCACGCCAGCTCCTACAATGAGCAGTTCTTC. This encodes CASSQDHASSYNEQFF.

The chain combines TRBV4-3 with TRBJ2-1, with unresolved D. Per germline, CDR1 LGHNA and CDR2 YSLEER. This CDR3 is built from 16 residues. Trimming stripped 1 base from V and 0 bases from J, with 10 bases between. The CDR3 spells CASSQAKGSSYNEQFF. The CDR3 DNA follows: TGCGCCAGCAGCCAAGCGAAGGGATCCTCCTACAATGAGCAGTTCTTC.